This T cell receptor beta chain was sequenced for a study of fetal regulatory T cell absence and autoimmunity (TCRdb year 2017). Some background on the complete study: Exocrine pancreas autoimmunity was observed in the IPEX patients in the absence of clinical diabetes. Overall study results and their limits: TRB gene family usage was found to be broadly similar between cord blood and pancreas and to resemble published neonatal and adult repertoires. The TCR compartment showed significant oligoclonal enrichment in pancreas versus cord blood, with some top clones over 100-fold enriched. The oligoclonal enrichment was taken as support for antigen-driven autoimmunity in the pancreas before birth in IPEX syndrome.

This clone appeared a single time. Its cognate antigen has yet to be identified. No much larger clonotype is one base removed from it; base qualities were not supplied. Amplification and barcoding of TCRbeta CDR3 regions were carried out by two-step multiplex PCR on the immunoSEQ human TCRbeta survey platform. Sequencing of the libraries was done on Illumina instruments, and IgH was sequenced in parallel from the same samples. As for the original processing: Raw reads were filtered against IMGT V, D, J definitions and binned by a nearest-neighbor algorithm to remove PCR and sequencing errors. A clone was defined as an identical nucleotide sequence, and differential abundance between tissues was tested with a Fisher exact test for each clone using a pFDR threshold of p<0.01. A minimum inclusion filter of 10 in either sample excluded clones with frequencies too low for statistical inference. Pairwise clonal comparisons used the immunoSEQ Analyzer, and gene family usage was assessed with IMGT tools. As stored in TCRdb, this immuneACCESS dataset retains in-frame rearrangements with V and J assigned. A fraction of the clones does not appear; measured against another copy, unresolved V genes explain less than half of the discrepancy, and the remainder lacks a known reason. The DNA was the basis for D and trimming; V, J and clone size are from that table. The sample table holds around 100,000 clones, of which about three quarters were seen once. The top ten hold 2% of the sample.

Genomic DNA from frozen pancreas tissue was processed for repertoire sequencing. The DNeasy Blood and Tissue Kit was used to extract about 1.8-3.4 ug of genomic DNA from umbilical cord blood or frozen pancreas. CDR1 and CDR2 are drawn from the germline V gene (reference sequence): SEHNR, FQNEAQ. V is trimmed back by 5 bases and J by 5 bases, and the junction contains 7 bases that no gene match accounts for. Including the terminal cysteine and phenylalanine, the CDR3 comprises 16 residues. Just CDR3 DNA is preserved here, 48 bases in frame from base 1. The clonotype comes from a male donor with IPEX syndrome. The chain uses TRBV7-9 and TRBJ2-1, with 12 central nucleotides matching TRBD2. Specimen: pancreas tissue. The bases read TGTGCCAGCAGCCCCCTAGCGGGAGGGACCAACAATGAGCAGTTCTTC. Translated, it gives CASSPLAGGTNNEQFF. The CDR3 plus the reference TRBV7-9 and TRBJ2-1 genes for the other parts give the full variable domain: DTGVSQNPRHKITKRGQNVTFRCDPISEHNRLYWYRQTLGQGPEFLTYFQNEAQLEKSRLLSDRFSAERPKGSFSTLEIQRTEQGDSAMYLCASSPLAGGTNNEQFFGPGTRLTVL.